The 28 T cell receptor beta chains in this list originate from one sample, sequenced in a study of cytomegalovirus exposure and HLA in healthy donors. This PCR relied on a set of 60 Vbeta primers and 13 Jbeta primers. Assay used: immunoSEQ multiplex PCR; TCRdb lists only in-frame clones, some missing. The repertoire holds 130,000 to 150,000 clones, with about three quarters as singletons. The sequencing input was PBMCs. The origin of the receptors is a man aged 18 to 29 in good health and CMV-seronegative.

This rearrangement joins TRBV11-3 to TRBJ2-3; D is unclear. Germline V gene data show CDR1 as SGHNT and CDR2 as YENEEA. V lost 3 bases to trimming and J lost 5 bases, with 6 bases between them. This CDR3 contains 12 residues. CDR3 DNA: TGTGCCAGCAGCTTTGTCGTAGATACGCAGTATTTT. Its protein product is CASSFVVDTQYF.

This clone was seen only a few times. The rearrangement links TRBV28 to TRBJ1-4; tentatively, D is TRBD1 (5 bases). The CDR3 runs to 17 residues. CDR1 and CDR2 from the germline V gene are MDHEN and SYDVKM. V was cut by 4 bases and J by 7 bases, with 22 bases left in between. This chain's CDR3 is CASSSLRKKGPAEKLFF. The CDR3, as DNA: TGTGCCAGCAGTTCCCTCCGGAAGAAGGGGCCGGCTGAAAAACTGTTTTTT.

This clone was counted once. The rearrangement uses TRBV14 and TRBJ2-5; TRBD2 is a possible D gene (6 bases). The germline V gene has CDR1 SGHDN and CDR2 FVKESK. CDR3 length: 15 amino acids. The ends were cut back, 6 bases at V and 4 bases at J, with 18 bases in the middle. The CDR3 is CASSPPRGRGETQYF. CDR3 coding DNA: TGTGCCAGCAGTCCCCCACGAGGGCGGGGAGAGACCCAGTACTTC.

This clone was seen a few times. CDR3 sequence reads: CASSKEWAKATDTQYF. In DNA form, the CDR3 reads TGTGCCAGCAGCAAAGAATGGGCAAAAGCTACAGATACGCAGTATTTT. The chain is built from TRBV21-1 and TRBJ2-3; the table assigns TRBD1, which was not confirmed against the DNA. TRBV21-1 is a pseudogene locus. The CDR3 contains 16 residues.

This clone was observed a handful of times. The genes are TRBV30 and TRBJ2-7; D possibly corresponds to TRBD2 (5 bases). Germline V gives CDR1 GTSNPN, CDR2 SVGIG (reference sequence). Deletions cut 7 bases from V and 0 bases from J, with 13 bases between. The CDR3 sequence is 13 residues long. The CDR3 DNA follows: TGTGCCTCGCAGGAGGCAGTCTCCTACGAGCAGTACTTC. It encodes CASQEAVSYEQYF.

V usage is TRBV7-3 and J usage is TRBJ1-2, with TRBD1 matching over 10 bases. Losses at the gene ends were 5 bases for V and 4 bases for J; bases not matched to a gene: 4. Germline lookup yields CDR1 SGHTA and CDR2 FQGTGA. The CDR3 runs 14 residues. The CDR3 protein is CASSIDRGLYGYTF. CDR3 DNA sequence: TGTGCCAGCAGCATAGACAGGGGGCTCTATGGCTACACCTTC.

This clone showed up just a few times. The chain carries TRBV2 and TRBJ1-1; D may be TRBD1 (6 bases). The ends were cut back, 3 bases at V and 6 bases at J, with 14 bases in the middle. Germline CDR1 and CDR2: SNHLY and FYNNEI. This CDR3 is 14 amino acids long. The CDR3 DNA sequence: TGTGCCAGCAGTGACAAAACTGGACAGTCTGAAGCTTTCTTT. Its protein product is CASSDKTGQSEAFF.

For this clone: Germline and junction disagree at one end, which may indicate a read error. The sample contains more than one DNA sequence encoding this CDR3. V is TRBV19 and J is TRBJ1-2; 8 nucleotides match TRBD1. Germline V gene data show CDR1 as LNHDA and CDR2 as SQIVND (reference sequence). This CDR3 contains 14 residues. The CDR3 region is CASSLGTGSPRYTF. CDR3 nucleotide sequence: TGTGCCAGTAGTCTAGGGACAGGTTCTCCTCGCTATACCTTC. Full variable domain (outside the CDR3, taken from reference TRBV19 and TRBJ1-2): DGGITQSPKYLFRKEGQNVTLSCEQNLNHDAMYWYRQDPGQGLRLIYYSQIVNDFQKGDIAEGYSVSREKKESFPLTVTSAQKNPTAFYLCASSLGTGSPRYTFGSGTRLTVV.

This chain uses TRBV5-5 with TRBJ1-5; TRBD1 agrees at 10 bases. CDR3 length: 14 amino acids. V shed 5 bases and J 1 base; nucleotides not matched to a gene: 0. Germline-derived CDR1 and CDR2 are SGHKS and YYEKEE (reference sequence). Here the CDR3 DNA reads TGTGCCAGCAGGGACAGGGGGAGCAATCAGCCCCAGCATTTT. It codes for CASRDRGSNQPQHF.

The gene calls are TRBV7-8 and TRBJ1-3, with 7 bases that match TRBD1. The CDR3 consists of 16 residues. J was trimmed by 4 bases and V by 4 bases; bases with no gene match: 10. Per the germline V gene, CDR1 is SGHVS and CDR2 is FQNEAQ. CDR3 in amino acids: CASSSSTGIGGNTIYF. The CDR3 coding sequence is TGTGCCAGCAGCTCCTCGACAGGGATAGGGGGAAACACCATATATTTT.

This clone was observed a few times. V usage is TRBV9 and J usage is TRBJ1-2, with TRBD1 matching 7 bases. With 3 bases clipped from V and 4 bases from J, the junction kept 15 bases outside the gene matches. CDR3 length equals 17 residues. Germline CDR1 reads SGDLS; CDR2 reads YYNGEE. The chain's CDR3 is CASSGWETGSISYGYTF. CDR3 in DNA: TGTGCCAGCAGCGGTTGGGAGACAGGGAGTATTAGCTATGGCTACACCTTC.

The gene calls are TRBV7-9 and TRBJ2-7, with TRBD2 matching 7 bases. Per germline, CDR1 SEHNR and CDR2 FQNEAQ (reference sequence). V lost 1 base, J lost 1 base, and 7 bases stayed unmatched. This CDR3 region has 16 residues. The CDR3 bases are TGTGCCAGCAGCTTAGGAGGTCTAGCGGCTTCCTACGAGCAGTACTTC. Translated, it gives CASSLGGLAASYEQYF.

This rearrangement joins TRBV28 to TRBJ1-2, with TRBD1 matching 8 bases. V trimming: 9 bases; J trimming: 12 bases; junction bases outside the gene matches: 30. This CDR3 contains 18 residues. Germline CDR1 is MDHEN and CDR2 is SYDVKM. The CDR3 DNA follows: TGTGCCAGGACATTATATATTCCGGGACAGGACCATAGCATCGGCGACACCTTC. Its translation is CARTLYIPGQDHSIGDTF.

The chain uses TRBV28 and TRBJ2-7, with 11 positions matching TRBD2. The CDR3 totals 15 residues. Germline CDR1 and CDR2: MDHEN and SYDVKM. V was pared by 6 bases and J by 5 bases, with 9 bases of the junction left unmatched. The CDR3 loop is CASRPAGTSGHEQYF. As DNA, the CDR3 is TGTGCCAGCAGACCGGCCGGGACTAGCGGACACGAGCAGTACTTC.

The gene calls are TRBV28 and TRBJ1-3; D call uncertain. The CDR3 is 13 amino acids. In germline, CDR1 is MDHEN, CDR2 SYDVKM. V was shortened by 4 bases and J by 4 bases, with 8 bases between the two germline ends. In nucleotides, the CDR3 is TGTGCCAGCAGTTCTGAGGTCGGAAACACCATATATTTT. Amino acid sequence: CASSSEVGNTIYF.

This chain connects TRBV7-2 to TRBJ2-3; D may be TRBD2 (5 bases). The CDR3 length is 15 residues. Germline CDR1 reads SGHTA; CDR2 reads FQGNSA. Trimming took 1 base from V and 6 from J, leaving 14 bases between them. CDR3: CASSLVSGVADTQYF. The CDR3 DNA reads TGTGCCAGCAGCTTAGTGTCCGGGGTAGCCGATACGCAGTATTTT.

The chain has TRBV30 and TRBJ1-5, with D perhaps matching TRBD1 (5 bases). V lost 5 bases and J 0 bases, leaving 8 bases between the germline ends. The CDR3 has 13 residues. Germline V CDR1 and CDR2: GTSNPN, SVGIG (reference sequence). The DNA of the CDR3 is TGTGCCTGGGGGACTCATAGCAATCAGCCCCAGCATTTT. Its protein is CAWGTHSNQPQHF.

Only a few counts were recorded for this clone. The chain combines TRBV27 with TRBJ2-5; 9 bases map to TRBD1. The closer fit of TRBJ2-7 to the DNA end suggests the J call may be wrong. The CDR3 length is 16 residues. Germline lookup yields CDR1 MNHEY and CDR2 SMNVEV (reference sequence). Here the CDR3 reads CASSATQGALWNEQYF. The CDR3 bases are TGTGCCAGCAGTGCCACACAGGGGGCGCTCTGGAACGAGCAGTACTTC.

In nucleotides, the CDR3 is TGTGCCAGCAGCGAAGAGGGATTGTCGAAGGTCGCCTACGAGCAGTACTTC. Encoded protein: CASSEEGLSKVAYEQYF. The V call is TRBV7-9, the J call TRBJ2-7; TRBD2 is a possible D gene (5 bases). Germline values: CDR1 SEHNR, CDR2 FQNEAQ (reference sequence). V gave up 5 bases and J gave up 2 bases, with 22 bases separating them. This CDR3 is built from 17 residues.

This clone occurred a few times. The chain carries TRBV6-5 and TRBJ2-5, with D possibly matching TRBD1 (6 bases). This CDR3 contains 12 residues. The germline V gene has CDR1 MNHEY and CDR2 SVGAGI. Trimming left V 7 bases short and J 2 bases short, with 8 bases between. DNA for the CDR3: TGTGCCAGCACTGGACAGCAAGAGACCCAGTACTTC. This gives the protein CASTGQQETQYF.

The V call is TRBV6-6, the J call TRBJ1-6, with D tentatively TRBD1 (6 bases). Trimming took 2 bases from V and 9 from J, leaving 14 bases between them. Germline assignment: CDR1 MNHNY and CDR2 SVGAGI (reference sequence). This CDR3 is built from 15 residues. The CDR3 DNA reads TGTGCCAGCAGTTACCTAACCCAGGGGACTTCACCCCTCCACTTT. Residues: CASSYLTQGTSPLHF.

This clone is a singleton in its sample. The chain couples TRBV29-1 to TRBJ2-2; 9 nucleotides match TRBD1. Germline V gives CDR1 SQVTM, CDR2 ANQGSEA. The CDR3 extends over 13 amino acids. The CDR3 region is CSADRGGTGELFF. CDR3 nucleotides: TGCAGTGCGGACAGGGGCGGCACCGGGGAGCTGTTTTTT.

This chain uses TRBV6-6 with TRBJ2-5; 7 nucleotides line up with TRBD1. The germline gives CDR1 MNHNY, CDR2 SVGAGI (reference sequence). The V and J ends lost 7 bases and 4 bases, in that order; junction bases with no gene match: 6. This CDR3 has 13 amino acids. CDR3 amino acids: CASNRGRVETQYF. The CDR3 nucleotides are TGTGCCAGCAACAGGGGTCGGGTAGAGACCCAGTACTTC.

This rearrangement joins TRBV10-2 to TRBJ2-7, with D perhaps TRBD2 (5 bases). CDR3 length equals 17 residues. Germline lookup yields CDR1 WSHSY and CDR2 SAAADI. V gave up 3 bases and J gave up 2 bases, with 20 bases separating them. In DNA, the CDR3 is TGCGCCAGCAGTGACCCTAGAGGGCGTGGGCTACCCTACGAGCAGTACTTC. Its translation: CASSDPRGRGLPYEQYF.

This sequence joins TRBV7-9 and TRBJ1-1, with D hard to call. This CDR3 has 14 amino acids. V lost 5 bases, J lost 0 bases, and 10 bases lay in between. The germline gives CDR1 SEHNR, CDR2 FQNEAQ (reference sequence). The CDR3 loop reads CASSILRMNTEAFF. CDR3 DNA sequence: TGTGCCAGCAGCATCCTCAGGATGAACACTGAAGCTTTCTTT.

This rearrangement joins TRBV19 to TRBJ2-3; 8 nucleotides align to TRBD1. Germline trimming cut 5 bases from V and 6 bases from J; bases unmatched to any gene: 7. In germline, CDR1 is LNHDA, CDR2 SQIVND (reference sequence). The CDR3 has 14 amino acids. CDR3 sequence reads: CASSFGTGSDTQYF. The DNA of the CDR3 is TGTGCCAGTAGTTTCGGGACAGGTTCCGATACGCAGTATTTT.

The rearrangement links TRBV29-1 to TRBJ1-2; 7 bases are a match to TRBD1. V was clipped by 6 bases and J by 5 bases; unmatched bases: 15. Looked up from germline, CDR1 is SQVTM and CDR2 is ANQGSEA. The CDR3 runs 15 residues. CDR3 sequence reads: CSVPGQTEKGYGYTF. The CDR3 coding sequence is TGCAGCGTCCCGGGACAGACCGAAAAGGGGTATGGCTACACCTTC.

The rearrangement joins TRBV27 to TRBJ2-5; 7 bases line up with TRBD1. The end of the DNA fits TRBJ2-7 better, so the J call may be wrong. Germline V gives CDR1 MNHEY, CDR2 SMNVEV (reference sequence). The CDR3 is 13 amino acids. Written as DNA, the CDR3 is TGTGCCAGCAGTCTACAGGGGACCTACGAGCAGTACTTC. Translated: CASSLQGTYEQYF.